This T cell receptor beta chain was recovered during a study of shared clonotypes between healthy human individuals. Study findings and constraints: Shared clonotypes: roughly 4.5% naive CD4, under 4% naive CD8, under 2.5% memory CD4, 0.4% to 0.5% memory CD8.

V trimming: 4 bases; J trimming: 1 base; junction bases outside the gene matches: 21. CDR3 length equals 20 residues. CDR1 and CDR2 (germline): SGHRS, YFSETQ. As concerns this clone: Its specificity is unknown.

Libraries were prepared by immunoSEQ multiplex PCR; TCRdb keeps only in-frame clonotypes and omits some of them. There are 2 million to 2.5 million clones in the sample; around 92% occur only once, and around 0.38% lies in the top ten. This sequence joins TRBV5-1 and TRBJ2-3; 7 bases agree with TRBD2. Sequencing was performed on naive CD4+ T cells from PBMCs. Subset indicated: CD45RA+ positively selected. The TCR originated in a man aged 18 to 29 in good health. Some clones in this sample may be carry-over from other donors' samples. The CDR3 DNA sequence: TGCGCCAGCAGCGAGACAGTGCGGGAGTCTTGGCCCCGGCGCACAGATACGCAGTATTTT. It yields the protein CASSETVRESWPRRTDTQYF.